The source of this T cell receptor (beta chain) is a study of CD8 T cells in Susac syndrome. Regarding the study as a whole: Clonal expansion was not observed in the Susac syndrome CD4+ T cell repertoires.

An amount of RNA that ranged from roughly 0.5 to 1 ug was reverse transcribed with random hexamers. The TCR beta CDR3 was amplified by immunoSEQ multiplex PCR across 54 Vbeta, 13 Jbeta. One entry per CDR3 protein results from TCRdb running MiXCR on the immunoSEQ multiplex PCR reads. The profile shows some 190,000 distinct CDR3 sequences, about 94% of them singletons. Points on this clonotype: Its cognate antigen is unknown.

V dropped 0 bases and J dropped 2 bases, with 17 bases sitting between them. The CDR3 spans 16 residues. The V gene's germline CDR1 is DFQATT and CDR2 SNEGSKA (reference sequence). The sample was CD4+ T cells from PBMCs. The chain has TRBV20-1 and TRBJ2-7; D is unclear. This clonotype was sampled from a human donor with Susac syndrome. The CDR3 loop is CSARDRHGPRTYEQYF. CDR3 nucleotides: TGCAGTGCTAGAGATCGTCACGGGCCCAGGACCTACGAGCAGTACTTC.